These T cell receptor beta chains were read from a single sample in a study of blood T cell repertoires in COVID-19. Only in-frame clones appear in the TCRdb table, and some are missing; sequencing was by immunoSEQ multiplex PCR. The repertoire holds some 140,000 clones, almost 85% seen once, with 5.5% in the top ten. The sample taken for sequencing was PBMCs or T cells enriched from blood (not recorded which). The receptor set was obtained from a man in his forties with acute COVID-19. CDR3s include the opening cysteine and the closing phenylalanine or tryptophan. The D gene is left open where the match is weak. Size is omitted from some rows. Given values are once, few, many or a class for expanded clones.

D gene | J gene | clone size | V gene | CDR3 DNA | CDR3 protein
TRBD2 | TRBJ2-7 | . | TRBV29-1 | TGCAGCGTTGGGGGGACTAGCGGGTTACCCACCCACGAGCAGTACTTC | CSVGGTSGLPTHEQYF
. | TRBJ2-1 | . | TRBV19 | TGTGCCAGTAGTATCAGTTGGAGGGGAATCAACAATGAGCAGTTCTTC | CASSISWRGINNEQFF
. | TRBJ2-5 | . | TRBV6-5 | TGTGCCAGCAGCGCCCCAGACTCTAGGGAGACCCAGTACTTC | CASSAPDSRETQYF
TRBD1 | TRBJ1-4 | . | TRBV7-2 | TGTGCCAGCAGCTTAGGTTGGACAGGGGTCGAAAAACTGTTTTTT | CASSLGWTGVEKLFF
TRBD2 | TRBJ2-7 | . | TRBV27 | TGTGCCAGCAGCCTAGCGGGAGTATACGAGCAGTACTTC | CASSLAGVYEQYF
. | TRBJ1-6 | . | TRBV5-1 | TGCGCCAGCGCTCTCCCAGGACAGCCTAATTCACCCCTCCACTTT | CASALPGQPNSPLHF
TRBD2 | TRBJ2-2 | . | TRBV10-3 | TGTGCCATCAGTAAACCCGGGACTAGCGGTCTGACGAACACCGGGGAGCTGTTTTTT | CAISKPGTSGLTNTGELFF
. | TRBJ1-4 | . | TRBV6-2/TRBV6-3 | TGTGCCAGCAGTTGGAGAGGCAGCTTTAATGAAAAACTGTTTTTT | CASSWRGSFNEKLFF
TRBD1 | TRBJ2-2 | . | TRBV4-1 | TGCGCCAGCAGCCAAGATTTAAGGGGGCTGAACACCGGGGAGCTGTTTTTT | CASSQDLRGLNTGELFF
. | TRBJ1-2 | . | TRBV5-4 | TGTGCCAGCAGCTTGGAGCATGGGGGGGGTGGCTACACCTTC | CASSLEHGGGGYTF
. | TRBJ1-6 | . | TRBV6-5 | TGTGCCAGCACCAGCCGCGGGGCTGACTCACCCCTCCACTTT | CASTSRGADSPLHF
. | TRBJ1-1 | . | TRBV6-5 | TGTGCCAGCAGTTACTCAAGGGGTGAAGCTTTCTTT | CASSYSRGEAFF
. | TRBJ1-5 | . | TRBV9 | TGTGCCAGCGGGGCAGTTAATCAGCCCCAGCATTTT | CASGAVNQPQHF
. | TRBJ2-5 | few | TRBV7-9 | TGTGCCAGCAGCTCCGGACCGACTAACCAAGAGACCCAGTACTTC | CASSSGPTNQETQYF
. | TRBJ2-2 | . | TRBV7-2 | TGTGCCAGCAGCTTAAACGGGGTCCAGAACACCGGGGAGCTGTTTTTT | CASSLNGVQNTGELFF
. | TRBJ2-7 | . | TRBV19 | TGTGCCAGTAGTATTCCAGGGATTACCTACGAGCAGTACTTC | CASSIPGITYEQYF
TRBD2 | TRBJ2-7 | . | TRBV6-5 | TGTGCCAGCAGCTTAGCGGGAGGGCCTTCACACGAGCAGTACTTC | CASSLAGGPSHEQYF
. | TRBJ2-3 | . | TRBV2 | TGTGCCAGCAGGGAGACAGATACGCAGTATTTT | CASRETDTQYF
. | TRBJ2-7 | . | TRBV15 | TGTGCCACCAGCAGCTACTTAGGGAGCAACTACGAGCAGTACTTC | CATSSYLGSNYEQYF
. | TRBJ1-2 | . | TRBV4-1 | TGCGCCAGCAGCCGCGGGACCACAGCTAACTATGGCTACACCTTC | CASSRGTTANYGYTF
. | TRBJ1-5 | . | TRBV28 | TGTGCCAGCAGTTTCTCAGGGCCCCAGCATTTT | CASSFSGPQHF
. | TRBJ2-1 | . | TRBV30 | TGTGCCTGGAGTGTCTCCAGGGGCCGCTACAATGAGCAGTTCTTC | CAWSVSRGRYNEQFF
. | TRBJ2-7 | . | TRBV21-1 | TGTGCCAGGTCAAACCACAGGGCGAGCTCCTACGAGCAGTACTTC | CARSNHRASSYEQYF
. | TRBJ2-3 | . | TRBV6-5 | TGTGCCAGCAGCCCATCAACAGATACGCAGTATTTT | CASSPSTDTQYF
TRBD2 | TRBJ2-1 | . | TRBV19 | TGTGCCAGTAGTCTCACTAGCGGGGGGGCCCTTAAGCAGTTCTTC | CASSLTSGGALKQFF
TRBD1 | TRBJ1-2 | . | TRBV28 | TGTGCCAGCAGGGAACTGGGACAGGGAAGCTATGGCTACACCTTC | CASRELGQGSYGYTF
. | TRBJ1-4 | . | TRBV7-9 | TGTGCCAGCAACCTCCGGAATGAAAAACTGTTTTTT | CASNLRNEKLFF
. | TRBJ1-1 | . | TRBV28 | TGTGCCAGCAAAGTGGGGCGCTGGAACACTGAAGCTTTCTTT | CASKVGRWNTEAFF
TRBD1 | TRBJ1-6 | once | TRBV3-1/TRBV3-2 | TGTGCCAGCACCCAACGGACAGGGGCGTCTAATTCACCCCTCCACTTT | CASTQRTGASNSPLHF
. | TRBJ2-2 | . | TRBV18 | TGTGCCAGCTCACCAACAGGGTCCGGGGAGCTGTTTTTT | CASSPTGSGELFF
TRBD1 | TRBJ1-4 | few | TRBV5-4 | TGTGCCAGCAGCCCTGTCCCGGGACAGGGAACTTATGTCTTT | CASSPVPGQGTYVF
TRBD2 | TRBJ2-1 | once | TRBV28 | TGTGCCAGCAGTCGGGGACTAGCGGGGGCCTACAATGAGCAGTTCTTC | CASSRGLAGAYNEQFF
TRBD2 | TRBJ2-1 | . | TRBV18 | TGTGCCAGCTCACCGCTCTCGACTAGCGGGGCGTACAATGAGCAGTTCTTC | CASSPLSTSGAYNEQFF
TRBD1 | TRBJ1-1 | . | TRBV5-1 | TGCGCCAGCAGACATGACAGGGGGCACATGAACACTGAAGCTTTCTTT | CASRHDRGHMNTEAFF
. | TRBJ2-3 | . | TRBV6-2/TRBV6-3 | TGTGCCAGCAGTTACCCACAGGCCGGGCCTTACACAGATACGCAGTATTTT | CASSYPQAGPYTDTQYF
TRBD2 | TRBJ2-5 | once | TRBV5-1 | TGCGCCAGCAGCTTGGAGGGTCTAGCGGGGCAAGAGACCCAGTACTTC | CASSLEGLAGQETQYF
TRBD1 | TRBJ2-2 | . | TRBV19 | TGTGCCAGCCGTCGGGGACAGGGGGCCGCCGGGGAGCTGTTTTTT | CASRRGQGAAGELFF
. | TRBJ2-1 | . | TRBV29-1 | TGCAGCGTTGAAAGAATCGGCGGGCAGATCGGGAATGAGCAGTTCTTC | CSVERIGGQIGNEQFF
. | TRBJ2-2 | . | TRBV28 | TGTGCCAGCAGTCTGGGACACACGAACACCGGGGAGCTGTTTTTT | CASSLGHTNTGELFF
. | TRBJ2-5 | . | TRBV5-1 | TGCGCCAGCAGAGGAGCCGGTCTCCCTTACTTC | CASRGAGLPYF
TRBD1 | TRBJ1-2 | . | TRBV27 | TGTGCCAGCAAAGAACAGGGGGCTGTTCTTGGCTACACCTTC | CASKEQGAVLGYTF
. | TRBJ1-1 | . | TRBV29-1 | TGCAGCGTTGCCCTCCCCACTGAAGCTTTCTTT | CSVALPTEAFF
TRBD1 | TRBJ1-2 | . | TRBV6-5 | TGTGCCAGCAGTTACTCTTCCGGGGGACAGGGTAGAGGCTACACCTTC | CASSYSSGGQGRGYTF
TRBD1 | TRBJ2-2 | . | TRBV19 | TGTGCCAGTACCCTCTGGGGTCAGGGGGCTAACGGGGAGCTGTTTTTT | CASTLWGQGANGELFF
TRBD1 | TRBJ1-6 | . | TRBV10-3 | TGTGCCATCAGTGTCAAGGACAGGGACCTGAGGACCCTCCACTTT | CAISVKDRDLRTLHF
. | TRBJ2-7 | . | TRBV6-5 | TGTGCCAGCAGATCGGCCCAGCGGGCCCCTTACGAGCAGTACTTC | CASRSAQRAPYEQYF
. | TRBJ1-5 | . | TRBV7-2 | TGTGCCAGCAGCTTAGATCCGGATCAGCCCCAGCATTTT | CASSLDPDQPQHF
TRBD1 | TRBJ2-1 | once | TRBV5-1 | TGCGCCAGCATTAAGGGACAGGGCTCCTACAATGAGCAGTTCTTC | CASIKGQGSYNEQFF
TRBD2 | TRBJ2-5 | . | TRBV9 | TGTGCCAGCAGCGTAGGAGCGGGGGGGATAGGAGAGACCCAGTACTTC | CASSVGAGGIGETQYF
TRBD1 | TRBJ2-1 | . | TRBV19 | TGTGCCAGTAGTATAGATACTCGGACAGGGGTCCACAATGAGCAGTTCTTC | CASSIDTRTGVHNEQFF
. | TRBJ1-2 | . | TRBV28 | TGTGCCAGCAGCCACCCTAGGGGCTACACCTTC | CASSHPRGYTF
. | TRBJ2-1 | . | TRBV11-2 | TGTGCCAGCAGCTTATCCGGTCAATACAATGAGCAGTTCTTC | CASSLSGQYNEQFF
TRBD1 | TRBJ1-4 | . | TRBV5-1 | TGCGCCAGCAGCTTCGGGGACAGGGGAGAAAAACTGTTTTTT | CASSFGDRGEKLFF
TRBD1 | TRBJ1-3 | . | TRBV24-1 | TGTGCCACCAGTGATGGCGGACAGGGATTCTCTGGAAACACCATATATTTT | CATSDGGQGFSGNTIYF
. | TRBJ1-3 | . | TRBV13 | TGTGCCAGCAGCCTCAAACAGGGTTCGCACGGAAACACCATATATTTT | CASSLKQGSHGNTIYF
. | TRBJ1-5 | . | TRBV6-5 | TGTGCCAGTAAATTTGGGGGGGCGGATCAGCCCCAGCATTTT | CASKFGGADQPQHF
TRBD1 | TRBJ2-4 | few | TRBV28 | TGTGCCAGCAGAAAACAGGGGGCACAAAACATTCAGTACTTC | CASRKQGAQNIQYF
. | TRBJ2-3 | . | TRBV27 | TGTGCCAGCAGTCCGCGGTCGTCACACACAGATACGCAGTATTTT | CASSPRSSHTDTQYF
. | TRBJ1-2 | once | TRBV4-3 | TGCGCCAGCAGCCAAGATCGGAGCCAGGGCCATGGCTACACCTTC | CASSQDRSQGHGYTF
. | TRBJ1-5 | . | TRBV9 | TGTGCCAGCAGCGCAGACAGTAATCAGCCCCAGCATTTT | CASSADSNQPQHF